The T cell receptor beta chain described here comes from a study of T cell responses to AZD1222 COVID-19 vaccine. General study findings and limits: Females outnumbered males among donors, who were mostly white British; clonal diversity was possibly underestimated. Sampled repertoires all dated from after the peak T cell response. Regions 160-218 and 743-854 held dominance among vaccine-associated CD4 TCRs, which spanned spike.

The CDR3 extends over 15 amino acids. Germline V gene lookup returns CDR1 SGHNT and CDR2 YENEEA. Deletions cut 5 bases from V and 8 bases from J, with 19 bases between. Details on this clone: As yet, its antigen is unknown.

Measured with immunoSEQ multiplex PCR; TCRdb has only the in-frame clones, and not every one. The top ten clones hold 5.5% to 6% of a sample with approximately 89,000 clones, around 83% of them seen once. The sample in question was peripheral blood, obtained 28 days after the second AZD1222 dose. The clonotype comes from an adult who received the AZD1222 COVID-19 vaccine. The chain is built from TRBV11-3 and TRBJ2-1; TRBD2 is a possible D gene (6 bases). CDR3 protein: CASSVGLPGVDEQFF. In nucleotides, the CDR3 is TGTGCCAGCAGCGTGGGACTCCCTGGGGTCGATGAGCAGTTCTTC. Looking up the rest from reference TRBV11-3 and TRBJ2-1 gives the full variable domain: EAGVVQSPRYKIIEKKQPVAFWCNPISGHNTLYWYLQNLGQGPELLIRYENEEAVDDSQLPKDRFSAERLKGVDSTLKIQPAELGDSAVYLCASSVGLPGVDEQFFGPGTRLTVL.